The 9 T cell receptor beta chains below were found in one sample sequenced in a study of blood T cell repertoires in COVID-19. The table came from immunoSEQ multiplex PCR; TCRdb's copy has only in-frame clones and leaves some out. The sample contains about 370,000 clones, around 89% of which appear only once. Sequencing was carried out using peripheral blood. The receptors were sampled from a man aged 18 to 30 with active or convalescent COVID-19.

This rearrangement joins TRBV7-2 to TRBJ1-3; D is undetermined. CDR1 is SGHTA and CDR2 is FQGNSA in the germline V gene. V was pared by 0 bases and J by 6 bases, with 6 bases between. The CDR3 loop spans 13 amino acids. The CDR3 reads CASSLAPENTIYF. The CDR3 DNA sequence: TGTGCCAGCAGCTTAGCGCCAGAAAACACCATATATTTT.

The genes are TRBV28 and TRBJ1-3; 9 bases are shared with TRBD1. V shed 6 bases, J shed 4 bases, and the junction held 4 bases outside the gene matches. The length of the CDR3 is 14 residues. Germline CDR1 and CDR2: MDHEN and SYDVKM. The CDR3 protein is CASRGQGGGNTIYF. The CDR3, as DNA: TGTGCCAGCAGGGGACAGGGAGGCGGAAACACCATATATTTT.

The V and J genes are TRBV6-6 and TRBJ2-5; tentatively, D is TRBD1 (6 bases). V lost 6 bases to trimming and J lost 4 bases, with 15 bases between them. This CDR3 has 14 amino acids. Per the germline V gene, CDR1 is MNHNY and CDR2 is SVGAGI (reference sequence). CDR3 nucleotide sequence: TGTGCCAGCAGGGGGGCAGCCCTAGGAGAGACCCAGTACTTC. Amino acid sequence: CASRGAALGETQYF.

The chain joins TRBV5-1 to TRBJ1-1; no clear D gene. The CDR3 is made up of 13 amino acids. V lost 0 bases, J lost 1 base, and 4 bases lay in between. Germline loops: CDR1 SGHRS, CDR2 YFSETQ. The CDR3, as DNA: TGCGCCAGCAGCTTGGCCAGGAACACTGAAGCTTTCTTT. It specifies CASSLARNTEAFF.

The chain joins TRBV27 to TRBJ1-5, with D unresolved. This CDR3 has 15 residues. Germline values: CDR1 MNHEY, CDR2 SMNVEV (reference sequence). Trimming cost V 6 bases and J 3 bases, with 15 bases left between them. CDR3 nucleotide sequence: TGTGCCAGCAGGCAGCAATACAGTGACAATCAGCCCCAGCATTTT. Amino acid sequence: CASRQQYSDNQPQHF.

This chain joins TRBV24-1 and TRBJ2-1; 7 bases agree with TRBD1. Germline loops: CDR1 KGHDR, CDR2 SFDVKD. This CDR3 has 15 amino acids. Losses at the gene ends were 4 bases for V and 1 base for J; bases not matched to a gene: 3. The CDR3 region is CATSEDRTSYNEQFF. The CDR3 DNA follows: TGTGCCACCAGTGAGGACAGGACGTCCTACAATGAGCAGTTCTTC.

The J gene is TRBJ1-5, the V gene TRBV2; D is ambiguous. Trimming pared 4 bases from V and 4 bases from J, leaving 17 bases between. Germline lookup yields CDR1 SNHLY and CDR2 FYNNEI. The CDR3 is 16 amino acids. The CDR3 reads CASSGVGMRANQPQHF. The DNA for the CDR3 is TGTGCCAGCAGTGGAGTGGGCATGCGGGCGAATCAGCCCCAGCATTTT.

Note on this clone: Its ends do not fully match the called genes, so a read error is possible. V gene TRBV19 combines with J gene TRBJ2-6, with TRBD1 as a possible D gene (5 bases). Per germline, CDR1 LNHDA and CDR2 SQIVND (reference sequence). The CDR3 loop spans 15 amino acids. CDR3 nucleotide sequence: TGTGCCAGTAGGCTAGGAGACTCTGGGGCCAACGTGCTGACTTTC. Translating gives CASRLGDSGANVLTF.

The gene calls are TRBV7-3 and TRBJ2-7, with a possible D match to TRBD2 (6 bases). Trimming stripped 4 bases from V and 3 bases from J, with 13 bases between. The CDR3 contains 14 residues. From germline, CDR1 is SGHTA and CDR2 FQGTGA. CDR3 sequence (DNA): TGTGCCAGCAGCTCCGGGGCCGGGGGCTACGAGCAGTACTTC. It encodes CASSSGAGGYEQYF.